Listed here are 6 T cell receptor beta chains from one sample, sequenced in a study of STAT5B mutations in CD4+ large granular lymphocyte leukemia. Using immunoSEQ multiplex PCR, the repertoire was profiled, and TCRdb retains in-frame clones only, with some absent. The data show some 40,000 clones, with approximately 84% seen just once and around 0.37% held by the top ten. The sequenced sample was CD4+ T cells from blood buffy coats. Every receptor here comes from a human donor in good health.

The chain couples TRBV6-5 to TRBJ1-1; no reliable D call. Germline assignment: CDR1 MNHEY and CDR2 SVGAGI. The CDR3 loop spans 14 amino acids. The V gene lost 6 bases and the J gene lost 0 bases, with 11 bases spanning the gap. CDR3 DNA sequence: TGTGCCAGCAGCCTACATGACCTGAACACTGAAGCTTTCTTT. This sequence encodes CASSLHDLNTEAFF.

This chain links TRBV30 with TRBJ2-7; TRBD1 agrees at 9 bases. Trimming cost V 5 bases and J 2 bases; bases outside gene matches: 1. This CDR3 has 12 residues. Germline loops: CDR1 GTSNPN, CDR2 SVGIG (reference sequence). The CDR3, as DNA: TGTGCCTGGGGACAGGGGACCTACGAGCAGTACTTC. This encodes CAWGQGTYEQYF.

The sample holds a few counts of this clone. The CDR3, as DNA: TGTGCCAGTAGTGGACAGGGGTCACGATACGAGCAGTACTTC. Residues: CASSGQGSRYEQYF. The chain employs TRBV19 and TRBJ2-7; TRBD1 agrees at 9 bases. The junction had 6 bases not matched to a gene; V was cut back by 5 bases and J by 4 bases. Germline CDR1 and CDR2: LNHDA and SQIVND (reference sequence). The CDR3 loop spans 14 amino acids. The whole variable domain, filled in from reference TRBV19 and TRBJ2-7, reads DGGITQSPKYLFRKEGQNVTLSCEQNLNHDAMYWYRQDPGQGLRLIYYSQIVNDFQKGDIAEGYSVSREKKESFPLTVTSAQKNPTAFYLCASSGQGSRYEQYFGPGTRLTVT.

The V call is TRBV6-1, the J call TRBJ1-3; TRBD1 is a possible D gene (5 bases). This CDR3 has 14 residues. The germline CDR1 and CDR2 sequences are MNHNS and SASEGT. With 7 bases removed from V and 0 bases from J, the gap between germline ends came to 10 bases. This CDR3 is CASTPGGSGNTIYF. DNA of the CDR3: TGTGCCAGCACCCCTGGGGGCTCTGGAAACACCATATATTTT.

The chain carries TRBV9 and TRBJ1-2, with TRBD1 as a possible D gene (5 bases). The CDR3 extends over 17 amino acids. Germline CDR1 SGDLS, CDR2 YYNGEE. V was pared by 0 bases and J by 4 bases, with 19 bases between. CDR3 in DNA: TGTGCCAGCAGCGTAGCCTGGGGGACGCAAGACCCCTATGGCTACACCTTC. The encoded protein is CASSVAWGTQDPYGYTF.

The gene calls are TRBV6-5 and TRBJ2-1; 8 bases map to TRBD1. The V gene's germline CDR1 is MNHEY and CDR2 SVGAGI. The CDR3 length is 14 residues. V shed 5 bases and J 7 bases; nucleotides not matched to a gene: 7. The CDR3 sequence is CASSTGTGSNEQFF. The CDR3 nucleotides read TGTGCCAGCAGTACCGGGACAGGTTCAAATGAGCAGTTCTTC.